These 2 T cell receptor beta chains originate from one sample sequenced in a study of cytotoxic CD8 clonotypes in ibrutinib-treated CLL. Sequenced by immunoSEQ multiplex PCR; TCRdb stores in-frame clones only, minus some. The sample carries some 350,000 clones, 67% recorded once. The sample here was PBMCs, taken after 36 months of ibrutinib treatment. The receptors were sampled from a human donor with chronic lymphocytic leukemia.

This clone was observed a handful of times. The chain is built from TRBV2 and TRBJ1-1, with no clear D. This CDR3 contains 14 residues. CDR1 is SNHLY, CDR2 FYNNEI, per germline. V lost 2 bases and J lost 3, with 10 bases in between. The CDR3 DNA is TGTGCCAGCAGTGAACGCGGTCTGCACACTGAAGCTTTCTTT. This gives the protein CASSERGLHTEAFF.

The CDR3 spells CASSAGDYEQYF. CDR3 DNA sequence: TGTGCCAGCTCGGCAGGGGACTACGAGCAGTACTTC. The rearrangement links TRBV2 to TRBJ2-7, with TRBD1 as a possible D gene (6 bases). Germline V gene data show CDR1 as SNHLY and CDR2 as FYNNEI. Deletions cut 8 bases from V and 3 bases from J, with 11 bases between. The CDR3 totals 12 residues.